A selection of T cell receptor beta chains follows, all from one sample in a study of CD8 T cells in ankylosing spondylitis. From the 5' RACE reads, TCRdb called clonotypes with MiXCR, one entry per CDR3 protein. This table holds 670,000 or so distinct CDR3 sequences, around a fifth found once. Sequencing was performed on blood, either unsorted or a sorted T cell fraction (not recorded which). Receptor source: a male donor with ankylosing spondylitis. Each CDR3 is given with its conserved first and last residue. The order of the fields is clone size, D gene, V gene, J gene, CDR3 DNA, CDR3 protein. D genes are given only for firm matches. Size is stated for part of the rows, as once, few or many counts, or as a class when the clone is expanded.

clone_size: many; d_call: .; v_call: TRBV9; j_call: TRBJ2-2; cdr3_nt: TGTGCCAGCAGCGTAGAAAAGAGCGGGTGGAACACCGGGGAGCTGTTTTTT; cdr3_aa: CASSVEKSGWNTGELFF
clone_size: few; d_call: .; v_call: TRBV18; j_call: TRBJ2-1; cdr3_nt: TGTGCCAGCTCACCACCAATTTCATGGGGGCAGTTCTTC; cdr3_aa: CASSPPISWGQFF
clone_size: few; d_call: .; v_call: TRBV10-3; j_call: TRBJ2-2; cdr3_nt: TGTGCCATCAGCGGGGGTGACACCGGGGAGCTGTTTTTT; cdr3_aa: CAISGGDTGELFF
clone_size: few; d_call: .; v_call: TRBV2; j_call: TRBJ2-1; cdr3_nt: TGTGCCAGCAGCGAGACTAGTTCTCAGCAGTTCTTC; cdr3_aa: CASSETSSQQFF
clone_size: .; d_call: .; v_call: TRBV19; j_call: TRBJ1-6; cdr3_nt: TGTGCCAGTAGTAACTGGACCCTGGAGCTTTCACCCCTCCACTTT; cdr3_aa: CASSNWTLELSPLHF
clone_size: .; d_call: TRBD2; v_call: TRBV6-5; j_call: TRBJ2-3; cdr3_nt: TGTGCCAGCAGTTTTGCGGGAGTCCCCACAGATACGCAGTATTTT; cdr3_aa: CASSFAGVPTDTQYF
clone_size: few; d_call: .; v_call: TRBV20-1; j_call: TRBJ2-6; cdr3_nt: TGCAGTGCTGCTGAACCCTTGGGGTCCTTCTCTGGGGCCAACGTCCTGACTTTC; cdr3_aa: CSAAEPLGSFSGANVLTF
clone_size: .; d_call: .; v_call: TRBV7-6; j_call: TRBJ2-7; cdr3_nt: TGTGCCAGCAGCTTATTGGGTGACACCTACGAGCAGTACTTC; cdr3_aa: CASSLLGDTYEQYF
clone_size: few; d_call: TRBD2; v_call: TRBV20-1; j_call: TRBJ2-2; cdr3_nt: TGCAGTGCTAGCCTAGCGGGAGGCACCGGGGAGCTGTTTTTT; cdr3_aa: CSASLAGGTGELFF
clone_size: .; d_call: .; v_call: TRBV4-1; j_call: TRBJ1-6; cdr3_nt: TGCGCCAGCAGCCAAGATCCGGCTTGGTCACCCCTCCACTTT; cdr3_aa: CASSQDPAWSPLHF
clone_size: many; d_call: .; v_call: TRBV5-6; j_call: TRBJ2-5; cdr3_nt: TGTGCCAGCAGCCCCCGGACAGTACAAGAGACCCAGTACTTC; cdr3_aa: CASSPRTVQETQYF
clone_size: .; d_call: .; v_call: TRBV27; j_call: TRBJ2-3; cdr3_nt: TGTGCCAGCAGCCCAAGAGGTCACAGGCAGGGGACAGATACGCAGTATTTT; cdr3_aa: CASSPRGHRQGTDTQYF
clone_size: few; d_call: .; v_call: TRBV7-2; j_call: TRBJ2-1; cdr3_nt: TGTGCCAGCAGAGTTGGCCTGAGCTCCTACAATGAGCAGTTCTTC; cdr3_aa: CASRVGLSSYNEQFF
clone_size: .; d_call: .; v_call: TRBV5-1; j_call: TRBJ2-7; cdr3_nt: TGCGCCAGCAGCCCCGGGGTAATAATCGAGCAGTACTTC; cdr3_aa: CASSPGVIIEQYF
clone_size: .; d_call: .; v_call: TRBV5-1; j_call: TRBJ2-3; cdr3_nt: TGCGCCAGCAGCTTGGATCGGGACGGCACAGATACGCAGTATTTT; cdr3_aa: CASSLDRDGTDTQYF
clone_size: .; d_call: .; v_call: TRBV2; j_call: TRBJ2-1; cdr3_nt: TGTGCCAGCAGCGACCTTTGGGGGAGAAATGAGCAGTTCTTC; cdr3_aa: CASSDLWGRNEQFF
clone_size: .; d_call: TRBD1; v_call: TRBV6-1; j_call: TRBJ2-7; cdr3_nt: TGTGCCAGCAGTGTGGTCAGGGGGAACGAGCAGTACTTC; cdr3_aa: CASSVVRGNEQYF
clone_size: .; d_call: TRBD1; v_call: TRBV2; j_call: TRBJ2-2; cdr3_nt: TGTGCCAGCAGTGAACTGACAGGGCCAACGGGCGGGGAGCTGTTTTTT; cdr3_aa: CASSELTGPTGGELFF
clone_size: .; d_call: .; v_call: TRBV5-1; j_call: TRBJ1-2; cdr3_nt: TGCGCCAGCAGCTTAGATGCAGGGAATTATGGCTACACCTTC; cdr3_aa: CASSLDAGNYGYTF
clone_size: few; d_call: .; v_call: TRBV2; j_call: TRBJ1-1; cdr3_nt: TGTGCCAGCAGTGGTGGGACATACATGAACACTGAAGCTTTCTTT; cdr3_aa: CASSGGTYMNTEAFF
clone_size: .; d_call: TRBD1; v_call: TRBV6-1; j_call: TRBJ1-4; cdr3_nt: TGTGCCAGCAGGCCGGGACAGGCAAATGAAAAACTGTTTTTT; cdr3_aa: CASRPGQANEKLFF
clone_size: few; d_call: .; v_call: TRBV2; j_call: TRBJ2-7; cdr3_nt: TGTGCCAGCAGCAAGAGGACAGTCTCTCGTAATTACGAGCAGTACTTC; cdr3_aa: CASSKRTVSRNYEQYF
clone_size: .; d_call: .; v_call: TRBV20-1; j_call: TRBJ1-1; cdr3_nt: TGCAGTGCAATAAGACAGCTTGAAGCTTTCTTT; cdr3_aa: CSAIRQLEAFF
clone_size: few; d_call: TRBD1; v_call: TRBV12-3/TRBV12-4; j_call: TRBJ2-7; cdr3_nt: TGTGCCAGCAGTTTATACCGGACAGGATCTGAGCAGTACTTC; cdr3_aa: CASSLYRTGSEQYF
clone_size: few; d_call: .; v_call: TRBV5-4; j_call: TRBJ2-3; cdr3_nt: TGTGCCAGCAGCCGGGACACCCATAGCACAGATACGCAGTATTTT; cdr3_aa: CASSRDTHSTDTQYF
clone_size: .; d_call: TRBD1; v_call: TRBV6-6; j_call: TRBJ2-7; cdr3_nt: TGTGCCAGCAGGGACAGGGGGACCCACGAGCAGTACTTC; cdr3_aa: CASRDRGTHEQYF
clone_size: .; d_call: TRBD2; v_call: TRBV14; j_call: TRBJ2-7; cdr3_nt: TGTGCCAGCAGCCAAGGCACTAGCGGGAGTGAAGAGCAGTACTTC; cdr3_aa: CASSQGTSGSEEQYF
clone_size: .; d_call: TRBD1; v_call: TRBV20-1; j_call: TRBJ2-3; cdr3_nt: TGCAGAGCTACAAAGCTTAACAGGGGGCTAAACACAGATACGCAGTATTTT; cdr3_aa: CRATKLNRGLNTDTQYF
clone_size: .; d_call: TRBD1; v_call: TRBV28; j_call: TRBJ2-7; cdr3_nt: TGTGCCAGCAGTTTGAGGGGGCCGGGCTACGAGCAGTACTTC; cdr3_aa: CASSLRGPGYEQYF
clone_size: .; d_call: TRBD2; v_call: TRBV9; j_call: TRBJ2-3; cdr3_nt: TGTGCCAGCAGCGTAGGGCTAGCGGGAGCTCATTTT; cdr3_aa: CASSVGLAGAHF
clone_size: .; d_call: .; v_call: TRBV18; j_call: TRBJ2-3; cdr3_nt: TGTGCCAGCTTCGCGCCTCCGGGGGCAGATACGCAGTATTTT; cdr3_aa: CASFAPPGADTQYF
clone_size: few; d_call: .; v_call: TRBV27; j_call: TRBJ2-1; cdr3_nt: TGTGCCAGCAGTTTTAAGAGTGGCAATGAGCAGTTCTTC; cdr3_aa: CASSFKSGNEQFF
clone_size: few; d_call: .; v_call: TRBV3-1; j_call: TRBJ1-6; cdr3_nt: TGTGCCAGCAGCCAAGGTGCAGGTCTTGATTCACCCCTCCACTTT; cdr3_aa: CASSQGAGLDSPLHF
clone_size: .; d_call: TRBD2; v_call: TRBV6-2/TRBV6-3; j_call: TRBJ2-1; cdr3_nt: TGTGCCAGCAAACCGGGACTAGCGCCCAATGAGCAGTTCTTC; cdr3_aa: CASKPGLAPNEQFF
clone_size: few; d_call: .; v_call: TRBV12-3/TRBV12-4; j_call: TRBJ2-7; cdr3_nt: TGTGCCAGCAGTTTGGACCAAAACGAGCAGTACTTC; cdr3_aa: CASSLDQNEQYF
clone_size: few; d_call: .; v_call: TRBV30; j_call: TRBJ1-3; cdr3_nt: TGTGCCTGGAGGAAAGACAGCTACTCTGGAAACACCATATATTTT; cdr3_aa: CAWRKDSYSGNTIYF
clone_size: few; d_call: .; v_call: TRBV3-1; j_call: TRBJ2-1; cdr3_nt: TGTGCCAGCAGCCAAGATCTCGGCAGGCTCTACAATGAGCAGTTCTTC; cdr3_aa: CASSQDLGRLYNEQFF
clone_size: .; d_call: TRBD2; v_call: TRBV20-1; j_call: TRBJ2-7; cdr3_nt: TGCAGTGCTCATTTTACTAGCGGGAGGGACGAGCAGTACTTC; cdr3_aa: CSAHFTSGRDEQYF
clone_size: few; d_call: TRBD2; v_call: TRBV12-3/TRBV12-4; j_call: TRBJ2-1; cdr3_nt: TGTGCCAGCAGTCCCTTGAGTCTGCGGGAGATCTTCTTC; cdr3_aa: CASSPLSLREIFF
clone_size: .; d_call: .; v_call: TRBV29-1; j_call: TRBJ2-3; cdr3_nt: TGCAGCGTTGTCAGGGCGGGATCAGATACGCAGTATTTT; cdr3_aa: CSVVRAGSDTQYF
clone_size: few; d_call: .; v_call: TRBV29-1; j_call: TRBJ1-2; cdr3_nt: TGCAGCGTTGAAATAGTCGGACCCTCGGGCTATGGCTACACCTTC; cdr3_aa: CSVEIVGPSGYGYTF
clone_size: .; d_call: TRBD2; v_call: TRBV5-6; j_call: TRBJ2-3; cdr3_nt: TGTGCCAGCAGCCGGCTACCGGGGGGTTTGACAGATACGCAGTATTTT; cdr3_aa: CASSRLPGGLTDTQYF
clone_size: .; d_call: .; v_call: TRBV12-3/TRBV12-4; j_call: TRBJ2-7; cdr3_nt: TGTGCCAGCAGTTCGACACCACACTACGAGCAGTACTTC; cdr3_aa: CASSSTPHYEQYF
clone_size: .; d_call: .; v_call: TRBV20-1; j_call: TRBJ1-2; cdr3_nt: TGCAGTGCTAGAGATCAAGACAGATCTAACTATGGCTACACCTTC; cdr3_aa: CSARDQDRSNYGYTF
clone_size: few; d_call: .; v_call: TRBV12-3/TRBV12-4; j_call: TRBJ1-5; cdr3_nt: TGTGCCAGCAGTTGGGGGAAAGGCCCCTCTCCCCAGCATTTT; cdr3_aa: CASSWGKGPSPQHF
clone_size: .; d_call: .; v_call: TRBV29-1; j_call: TRBJ2-7; cdr3_nt: TGCAGCGCTAAGGATTCCTACGAGCAGTACTTC; cdr3_aa: CSAKDSYEQYF
clone_size: few; d_call: .; v_call: TRBV28; j_call: TRBJ1-6; cdr3_nt: TGTGCCAGCAGTTCGCCGCCAGGAGTTAATAATTCACCCCTCCACTTT; cdr3_aa: CASSSPPGVNNSPLHF
clone_size: .; d_call: .; v_call: TRBV4-1; j_call: TRBJ1-4; cdr3_nt: TGCGCCAGCAGCCGGGGCCCCGCGGATAATGAAAAACTGTTTTTT; cdr3_aa: CASSRGPADNEKLFF
clone_size: .; d_call: .; v_call: TRBV5-1; j_call: TRBJ1-1; cdr3_nt: TGCGCCAGCAAAACGGGGGACACTGAAGCTTTCTTT; cdr3_aa: CASKTGDTEAFF
clone_size: .; d_call: .; v_call: TRBV5-6; j_call: TRBJ2-5; cdr3_nt: TGTGCCAGCAGCGCGGGATTACAAGAGACCCAGTACTTC; cdr3_aa: CASSAGLQETQYF
clone_size: .; d_call: .; v_call: TRBV5-1; j_call: TRBJ2-7; cdr3_nt: TGCGCCAGCGGCCTCGAAGCCCCCTACGAGCAGTACTTC; cdr3_aa: CASGLEAPYEQYF
clone_size: .; d_call: .; v_call: TRBV7-9; j_call: TRBJ2-7; cdr3_nt: TGTGCCAGCAGCGAGACAGAAAACTACGAGCAGTACTTC; cdr3_aa: CASSETENYEQYF
clone_size: few; d_call: TRBD2; v_call: TRBV12-3/TRBV12-4; j_call: TRBJ2-1; cdr3_nt: TGTGCCAGCAGTGGCCCAGCGGGAGTTTACAATGAGCAGTTCTTC; cdr3_aa: CASSGPAGVYNEQFF
clone_size: few; d_call: .; v_call: TRBV7-8; j_call: TRBJ2-2; cdr3_nt: TGTGCCAGCAGCTTTGCCGGGACACACACCGGGGAGCTGTTTTTT; cdr3_aa: CASSFAGTHTGELFF
clone_size: few; d_call: TRBD2; v_call: TRBV7-2; j_call: TRBJ2-1; cdr3_nt: TGTGCCAGCAGCTTAGTGGAAGGGGGCGGGAGGGCCCCGTTGTTCTTC; cdr3_aa: CASSLVEGGGRAPLFF
clone_size: few; d_call: TRBD2; v_call: TRBV11-2; j_call: TRBJ2-7; cdr3_nt: TGTGCCAGCAGCTCCACACTAGCGGGAGGACCAAAATCCTACGAGCAGTACTTC; cdr3_aa: CASSSTLAGGPKSYEQYF
clone_size: .; d_call: .; v_call: TRBV11-2; j_call: TRBJ1-1; cdr3_nt: TGTGCCAGCAGCCATGGACCAAGAATGAACACTGAAGCTTTCTTT; cdr3_aa: CASSHGPRMNTEAFF
clone_size: few; d_call: .; v_call: TRBV20-1; j_call: TRBJ1-5; cdr3_nt: TGCAGTGCTATAGACGTCGGACGGGTTAATCAGCCCCAGCATTTT; cdr3_aa: CSAIDVGRVNQPQHF
clone_size: few; d_call: .; v_call: TRBV7-2; j_call: TRBJ2-7; cdr3_nt: TGTGCCAGCAGCCCCCGGGCTAGCAACCCCTACGAGCAGTACTTC; cdr3_aa: CASSPRASNPYEQYF
clone_size: .; d_call: TRBD2; v_call: TRBV20-1; j_call: TRBJ2-1; cdr3_nt: TGCAGTGCTTTAGCGGGAGAAGTGAATGAGCAGTTCTTC; cdr3_aa: CSALAGEVNEQFF